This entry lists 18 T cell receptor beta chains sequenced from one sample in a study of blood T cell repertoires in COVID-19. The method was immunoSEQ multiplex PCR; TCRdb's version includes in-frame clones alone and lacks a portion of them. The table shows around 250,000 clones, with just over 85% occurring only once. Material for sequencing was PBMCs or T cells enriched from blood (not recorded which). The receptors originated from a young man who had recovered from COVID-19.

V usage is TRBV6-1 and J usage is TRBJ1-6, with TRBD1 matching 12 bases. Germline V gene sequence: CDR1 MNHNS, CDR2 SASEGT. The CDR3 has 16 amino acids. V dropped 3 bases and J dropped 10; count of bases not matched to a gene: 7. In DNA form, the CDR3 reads TGTGCCAGCAGTGATTTCTGGGACAGGGGGCAATCACCCCTCCACTTT. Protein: CASSDFWDRGQSPLHF.

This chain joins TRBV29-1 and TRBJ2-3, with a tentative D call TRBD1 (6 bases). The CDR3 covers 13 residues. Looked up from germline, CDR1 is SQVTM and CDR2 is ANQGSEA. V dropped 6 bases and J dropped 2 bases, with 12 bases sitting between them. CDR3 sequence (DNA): TGCAGCGTGGTACAGGGTCCCACAGATACGCAGTATTTT. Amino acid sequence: CSVVQGPTDTQYF.

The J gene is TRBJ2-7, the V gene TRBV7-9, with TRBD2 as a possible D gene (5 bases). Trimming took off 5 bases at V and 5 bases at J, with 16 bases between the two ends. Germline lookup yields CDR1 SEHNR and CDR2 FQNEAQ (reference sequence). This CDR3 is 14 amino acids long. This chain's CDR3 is CASSPRRDLHEQYF. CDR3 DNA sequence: TGTGCCAGCAGCCCCCGCCGGGATCTCCACGAGCAGTACTTC.

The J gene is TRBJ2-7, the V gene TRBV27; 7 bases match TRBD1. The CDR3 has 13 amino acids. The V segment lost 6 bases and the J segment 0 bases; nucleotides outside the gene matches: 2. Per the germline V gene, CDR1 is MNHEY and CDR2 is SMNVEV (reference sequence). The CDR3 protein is CASSRDSSYEQYF. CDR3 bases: TGTGCCAGCAGCCGGGACAGCTCCTACGAGCAGTACTTC.

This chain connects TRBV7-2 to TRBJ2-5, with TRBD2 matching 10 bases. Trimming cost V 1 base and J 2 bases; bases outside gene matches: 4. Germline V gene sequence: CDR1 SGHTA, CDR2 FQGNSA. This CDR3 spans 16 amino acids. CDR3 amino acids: CASSLEASGGQETQYF. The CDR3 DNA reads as TGTGCCAGCAGCTTAGAGGCTAGCGGGGGACAAGAGACCCAGTACTTC.

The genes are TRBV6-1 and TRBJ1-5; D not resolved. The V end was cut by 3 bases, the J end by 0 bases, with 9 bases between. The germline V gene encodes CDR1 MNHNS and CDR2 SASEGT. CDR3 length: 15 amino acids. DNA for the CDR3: TGTGCCAGCAGTGAGTTCTGGAGTAGCAATCAGCCCCAGCATTTT. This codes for CASSEFWSSNQPQHF.

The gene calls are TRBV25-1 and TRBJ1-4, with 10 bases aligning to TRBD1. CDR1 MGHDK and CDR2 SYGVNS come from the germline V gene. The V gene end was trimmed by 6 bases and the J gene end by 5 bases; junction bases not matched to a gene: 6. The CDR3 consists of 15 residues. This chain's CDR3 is CASRQTGGSNEKLFF. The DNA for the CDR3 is TGTGCCAGCAGGCAGACAGGGGGCTCAAATGAAAAACTGTTTTTT.

The CDR3 nucleotides read TGCGCCAGCAGCCAAGATAATCAGGGGTGGTCCTACAATGAGCAGTTCTTC. As protein: CASSQDNQGWSYNEQFF. The rearrangement uses TRBV4-1 and TRBJ2-1; D possibly corresponds to TRBD1 (6 bases). Germline CDR1 is MGHRA and CDR2 is YSYEKL. V gave up 0 bases and J gave up 1 base, with 13 bases separating them. This CDR3 is 17 amino acids long.

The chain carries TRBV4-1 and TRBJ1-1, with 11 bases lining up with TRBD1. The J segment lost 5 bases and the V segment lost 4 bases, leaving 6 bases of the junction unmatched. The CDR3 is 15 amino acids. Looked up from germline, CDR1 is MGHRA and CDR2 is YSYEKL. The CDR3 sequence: CASSLPGTGGTEAFF. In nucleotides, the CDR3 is TGCGCCAGCAGCCTGCCCGGGACAGGGGGGACTGAAGCTTTCTTT.

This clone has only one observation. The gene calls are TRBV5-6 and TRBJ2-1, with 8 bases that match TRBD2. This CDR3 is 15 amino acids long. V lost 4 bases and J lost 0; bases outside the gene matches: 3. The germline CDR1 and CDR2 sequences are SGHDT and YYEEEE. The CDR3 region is CASSPRGVSYNEQFF. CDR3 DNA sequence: TGTGCCAGCAGCCCGCGGGGGGTCTCCTACAATGAGCAGTTCTTC.

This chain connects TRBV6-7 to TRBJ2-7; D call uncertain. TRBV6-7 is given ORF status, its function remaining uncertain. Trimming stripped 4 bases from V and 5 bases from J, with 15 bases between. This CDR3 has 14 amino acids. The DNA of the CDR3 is TGTGCCAGCAGTTCCAGCCAGGCCAGGAACGAGCAGTACTTC. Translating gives CASSSSQARNEQYF.

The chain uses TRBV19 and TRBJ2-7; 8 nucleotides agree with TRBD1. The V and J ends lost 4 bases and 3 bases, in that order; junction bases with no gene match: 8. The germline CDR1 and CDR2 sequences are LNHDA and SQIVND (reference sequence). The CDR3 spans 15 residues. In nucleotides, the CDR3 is TGTGCCAGTAGTACGTGGGAACAGGGGGGCTACGAGCAGTACTTC. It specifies CASSTWEQGGYEQYF. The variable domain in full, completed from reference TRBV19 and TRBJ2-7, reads DGGITQSPKYLFRKEGQNVTLSCEQNLNHDAMYWYRQDPGQGLRLIYYSQIVNDFQKGDIAEGYSVSREKKESFPLTVTSAQKNPTAFYLCASSTWEQGGYEQYFGPGTRLTVT.

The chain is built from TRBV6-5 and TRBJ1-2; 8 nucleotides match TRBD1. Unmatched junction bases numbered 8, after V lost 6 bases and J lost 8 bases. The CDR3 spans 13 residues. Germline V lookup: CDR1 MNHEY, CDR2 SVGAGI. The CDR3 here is CASRGGQGVGYTF. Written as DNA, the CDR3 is TGTGCCAGCAGGGGCGGACAGGGAGTCGGCTACACCTTC.

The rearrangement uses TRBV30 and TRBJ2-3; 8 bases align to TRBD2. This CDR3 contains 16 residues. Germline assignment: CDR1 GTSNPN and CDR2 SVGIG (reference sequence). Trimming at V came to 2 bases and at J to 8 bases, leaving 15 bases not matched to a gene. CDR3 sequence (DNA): TGTGCCTGGAGTATCGCCCGGGAGGGCCGCCGTCGTACGCAGTATTTT. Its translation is CAWSIAREGRRRTQYF. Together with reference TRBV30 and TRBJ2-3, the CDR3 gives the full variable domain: SQTIHQWPATLVQPVGSPLSLECTVEGTSNPNLYWYRQAAGRGLQLLFYSVGIGQISSEVPQNLSASRPQDRQFILSSKKLLLSDSGFYLCAWSIAREGRRRTQYFGPGTRLTVL.

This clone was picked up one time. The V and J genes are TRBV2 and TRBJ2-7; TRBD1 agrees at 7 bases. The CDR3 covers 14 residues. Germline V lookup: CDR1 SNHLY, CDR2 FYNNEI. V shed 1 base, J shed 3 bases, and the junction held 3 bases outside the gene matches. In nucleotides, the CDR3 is TGTGCCAGCAGTGAAGGGACAGGTATCTACGAGCAGTACTTC. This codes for CASSEGTGIYEQYF.

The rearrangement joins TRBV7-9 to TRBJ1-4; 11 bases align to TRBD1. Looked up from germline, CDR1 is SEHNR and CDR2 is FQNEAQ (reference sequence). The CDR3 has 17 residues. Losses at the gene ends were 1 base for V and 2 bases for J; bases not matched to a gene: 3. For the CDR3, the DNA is TGTGCCAGCAGCTTAGGGACAGGGGGCGCGACTAATGAAAAACTGTTTTTT. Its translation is CASSLGTGGATNEKLFF.

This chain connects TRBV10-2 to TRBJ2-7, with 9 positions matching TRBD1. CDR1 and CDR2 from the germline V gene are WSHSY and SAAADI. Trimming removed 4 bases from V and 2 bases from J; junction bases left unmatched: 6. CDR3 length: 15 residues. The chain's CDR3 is CASSGLQGAAYEQYF. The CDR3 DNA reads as TGCGCCAGCAGTGGTTTACAGGGGGCGGCCTACGAGCAGTACTTC.

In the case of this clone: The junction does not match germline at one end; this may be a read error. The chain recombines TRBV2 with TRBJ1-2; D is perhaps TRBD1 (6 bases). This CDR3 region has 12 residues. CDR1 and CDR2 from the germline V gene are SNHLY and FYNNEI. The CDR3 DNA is TGTGCCAGCACCGACGACACAGGGAAAACGGCCTTC. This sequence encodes CASTDDTGKTAF. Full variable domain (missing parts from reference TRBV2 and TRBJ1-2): EPEVTQTPSHQVTQMGQEVILRCVPISNHLYFYWYRQILGQKVEFLVSFYNNEISEKSEIFDDQFSVERPDGSNFTLKIRSTKLEDSAMYFCASTDDTGKTAFGSGTRLTVV.